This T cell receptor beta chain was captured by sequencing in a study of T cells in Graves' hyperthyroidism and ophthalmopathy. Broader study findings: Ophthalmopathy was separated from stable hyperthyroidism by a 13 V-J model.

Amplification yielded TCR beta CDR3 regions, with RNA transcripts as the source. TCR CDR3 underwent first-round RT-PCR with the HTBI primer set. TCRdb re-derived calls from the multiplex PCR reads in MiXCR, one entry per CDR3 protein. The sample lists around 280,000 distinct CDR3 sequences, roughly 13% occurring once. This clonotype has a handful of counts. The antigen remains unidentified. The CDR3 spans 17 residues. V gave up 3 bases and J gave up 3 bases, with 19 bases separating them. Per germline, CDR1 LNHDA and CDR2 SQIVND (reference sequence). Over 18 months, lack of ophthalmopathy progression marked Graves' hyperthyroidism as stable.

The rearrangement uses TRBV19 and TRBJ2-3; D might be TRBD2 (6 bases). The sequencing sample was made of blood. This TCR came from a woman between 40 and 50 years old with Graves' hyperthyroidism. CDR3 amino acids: CASSIPGGAVGTDTQYF. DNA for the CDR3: TGTGCCAGTAGTATTCCCGGGGGAGCGGTAGGGACAGATACGCAGTATTTT. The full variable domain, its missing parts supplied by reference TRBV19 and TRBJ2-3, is DGGITQSPKYLFRKEGQNVTLSCEQNLNHDAMYWYRQDPGQGLRLIYYSQIVNDFQKGDIAEGYSVSREKKESFPLTVTSAQKNPTAFYLCASSIPGGAVGTDTQYFGPGTRLTVL.